Below, 5 T cell receptor beta chains from the same sample are listed, as sequenced in a study of blood T cell repertoires in COVID-19. Method: immunoSEQ multiplex PCR; TCRdb's copy keeps in-frame clones and lacks some. The table lists fewer than 350,000 clones, approximately 89% of them singletons. The sequenced sample consisted of PBMCs or T cells enriched from blood (not recorded which). The receptors were sampled from a man aged 35 to 55 who had been exposed to COVID-19.

The V gene is TRBV5-1, the J gene TRBJ2-2; 12 bases are shared with TRBD2. J was trimmed by 6 bases and V by 5 bases; bases with no gene match: 14. In germline, CDR1 is SGHRS, CDR2 YFSETQ. The CDR3 contains 18 residues. The CDR3 is CASSGTFRLAGVPGELFF. CDR3 nucleotides: TGCGCCAGCAGTGGGACGTTCAGACTAGCGGGAGTTCCCGGGGAGCTGTTTTTT.

The chain carries TRBV7-2 and TRBJ1-6; a possible D gene is TRBD1 (6 bases). The V end was cut by 3 bases, the J end by 7 bases, with 16 bases between. Germline assignment: CDR1 SGHTA and CDR2 FQGNSA. The CDR3 totals 16 residues. In DNA, the CDR3 is TGTGCCAGCAGCTTGCTCACAGGGCCAAGGAATTCACCCCTCCACTTT. Its translation: CASSLLTGPRNSPLHF.

This chain uses TRBV28 with TRBJ2-7; 9 nucleotides align to TRBD1. The V segment lost 5 bases and the J segment 1 base; nucleotides outside the gene matches: 6. The germline CDR1 and CDR2 sequences are MDHEN and SYDVKM. CDR3 length: 15 residues. This CDR3 reads CASSPSGQGSYEQYF. CDR3 nucleotides: TGTGCCAGCAGTCCTTCCGGACAGGGGTCCTACGAGCAGTACTTC.

The chain recombines TRBV7-3 with TRBJ2-3; D may be TRBD2 (5 bases). Germline V CDR1 and CDR2: SGHTA, FQGTGA. V lost 5 bases and J lost 1, with 13 bases in between. The CDR3 has 15 amino acids. The CDR3 is CASSARTHGTDTQYF. DNA of the CDR3: TGTGCCAGCAGCGCCCGGACTCATGGCACAGATACGCAGTATTTT.

This clone appeared a single time. This sequence joins TRBV18 and TRBJ2-7; no clear D. V gave up 6 bases and J gave up 2 bases, with 11 bases separating them. The CDR3 totals 13 residues. Per germline, CDR1 KGHSH and CDR2 LQKENI. The CDR3 loop is CASSPLATYEQYF. The DNA for the CDR3 is TGTGCCAGCTCTCCCTTGGCCACCTACGAGCAGTACTTC. Full variable domain (outside the CDR3, taken from reference TRBV18 and TRBJ2-7): NAGVMQNPRHLVRRRGQEARLRCSPMKGHSHVYWYRQLPEEGLKFMVYLQKENIIDESGMPKERFSAEFPKEGPSILRIQQVVRGDSAAYFCASSPLATYEQYFGPGTRLTVT.